What follows are 19 T cell receptor beta chains derived from one specimen sequenced in a study of blood T cells in healthy people across ages. Primers used in a second PCR of about 6 to 11 cycles were a sample-barcoded 5' primer and a J-beta primer mix. Each CDR3 protein is one row after TCRdb ran MiXCR on the 5' RACE reads. The table includes 1.5 million to 1.8 million distinct CDR3 sequences, about 45% detected once. Sequencing was done on a sample of blood. The receptors here all came from a woman aged 18-29 years in good health.

The chain employs TRBV10-3 and TRBJ1-1, with D unresolved. The CDR3 consists of 13 residues. Germline CDR1 is ENHRY and CDR2 is SYGVKD. Deletions cut 3 bases from V and 5 bases from J, with 10 bases between. CDR3 sequence reads: CAISDLSPTEAFF. The CDR3 DNA reads TGTGCCATCAGTGATTTATCACCAACTGAAGCTTTCTTT.

This chain links TRBV29-1 with TRBJ2-2; no firm D call. The CDR3 runs to 13 residues. Looked up from germline, CDR1 is SQVTM and CDR2 is ANQGSEA. With 4 bases removed from V and 2 bases from J, the gap between germline ends came to 8 bases. CDR3 loop: CSVGARNTGELFF. In DNA form, the CDR3 reads TGCAGCGTTGGAGCAAGAAACACCGGGGAGCTGTTTTTT.

This clonotype has only a few counts. The chain carries TRBV7-2 and TRBJ2-5, with TRBD2 matching over 7 bases. Germline V gives CDR1 SGHTA, CDR2 FQGNSA. The CDR3 covers 15 residues. J gave up 5 bases and V 1 base, and 7 bases lay outside the gene matches. The CDR3 spells CASSLVAGDVETQYF. Here the CDR3 DNA reads TGTGCCAGCAGCTTAGTTGCGGGAGACGTGGAGACCCAGTACTTC.

The genes are TRBV4-3 and TRBJ2-7, with D possibly called TRBD1 or TRBD2 (6 bases each). The CDR3 is 13 residues long. Between the trimmed V and J ends, which lost 4 bases and 5 bases, there was a span of 12 bases. Per the germline V gene, CDR1 is LGHNA and CDR2 is YSLEER. The chain's CDR3 is CASSPEGGHEQYF. The CDR3, as DNA: TGCGCCAGCAGCCCCGAGGGGGGCCACGAGCAGTACTTC.

This clonotype showed up just a few times. The rearrangement joins TRBV15 to TRBJ2-7; tentatively, D is TRBD1 or TRBD2 (6 bases each). Trimming left V 0 bases short and J 7 bases short, with 16 bases between. Germline assignment: CDR1 LNHNV and CDR2 YYDKDF (reference sequence). The CDR3 length is 15 residues. CDR3 nucleotides: TGTGCCACCAGCAGAGACGGGGGCTTCTACAATGAGCAGTACTTC. It encodes CATSRDGGFYNEQYF.

Concerning this clonotype itself: A read error may explain this, as a much larger clone is one base away. V gene TRBV12-3 or TRBV12-4 combines with J gene TRBJ1-1; 9 bases are a match to TRBD1. The CDR3 contains 15 residues. The V segment lost 5 bases and the J segment 1 base; nucleotides outside the gene matches: 5. The CDR3 here is CASSTTGQGNTEAFF. DNA for the CDR3: TGTGCCAGCAGTACTACGGGACAGGGGAACACTGAAGCTTTCTTT.

This clonotype was recorded many times. The J gene is TRBJ1-2, the V gene TRBV12-3 or TRBV12-4; perhaps TRBD1 as D (6 bases). V was pared by 3 bases and J by 4 bases, with 9 bases between. This CDR3 spans 13 amino acids. CDR3 protein: CASSLGASYGYTF. CDR3 DNA sequence: TGTGCCAGCAGTTTGGGGGCGTCCTATGGCTACACCTTC.

This clonotype showed up just once. V usage is TRBV9 and J usage is TRBJ2-1; 7 bases map to TRBD1. Germline-derived CDR1 and CDR2 are SGDLS and YYNGEE. Trimming cost V 4 bases and J 0 bases; bases outside gene matches: 7. CDR3 length: 16 residues. CDR3 sequence: CASSWNGDSSYNEQFF. As DNA, the CDR3 is TGTGCCAGCAGCTGGAACGGGGACAGCTCCTACAATGAGCAGTTCTTC.

With respect to this clonotype: A read error may account for a junction end that differs from germline. The chain carries TRBV5-1 and TRBJ2-5; the D is unclear. The V gene's germline CDR1 is SGHRS and CDR2 YFSETQ. The CDR3 is made up of 11 amino acids. The CDR3 reads CASSFAETQHF. In DNA form, the CDR3 reads TGCGCCAGCAGCTTTGCGGAGACCCAGCACTTC.

This sequence joins TRBV4-3 and TRBJ2-1; D gene uncertain. The CDR3 loop spans 13 amino acids. The germline V and J ends were trimmed by 2 bases and 8 bases, with 10 bases remaining between them. CDR1 is LGHNA and CDR2 is YSLEER in the germline V gene. CDR3 amino acids: CASSQILSDEQFF. The DNA for the CDR3 is TGCGCCAGCAGCCAAATCCTTTCGGATGAGCAGTTCTTC.

This clonotype turned up a few times. The chain carries TRBV3-1 and TRBJ1-2; D call uncertain. Trimming cost V 4 bases and J 9 bases, with 21 bases left between them. The CDR3 length is 15 residues. The germline V gene has CDR1 LGHDT and CDR2 YNNKEL (reference sequence). The DNA of the CDR3 is TGTGCCAGCAGCCCCCCGACAACCACCCGGCTAAGCTACACCTTC. Protein product: CASSPPTTTRLSYTF.

J is TRBJ2-1 and V is TRBV21-1; TRBD1 was called by the table and not checked on the DNA. TRBV21-1 is termed a pseudogene. The CDR3 extends over 12 amino acids. The CDR3: CAGKKHTGDQFF. Here the CDR3 DNA reads TGTGCCGGCAAAAAGCACACAGGGGACCAGTTCTTC.

The chain recombines TRBV11-2 with TRBJ1-5; no clear D. V gave up 2 bases and J gave up 0 bases, with 17 bases separating them. This CDR3 spans 18 amino acids. Germline values: CDR1 SGHAT, CDR2 FQNNGV. CDR3 loop: CASSLKGEMPDSNQPQHF. CDR3 DNA sequence: TGTGCCAGCAGCTTAAAGGGCGAAATGCCTGATAGCAATCAGCCCCAGCATTTT.

The chain is built from TRBV20-1 and TRBJ1-1; D is perhaps TRBD1 (5 bases). The CDR3 consists of 12 residues. Per germline, CDR1 DFQATT and CDR2 SNEGSKA (reference sequence). Trimming took off 6 bases at V and 5 bases at J, with 13 bases between the two ends. CDR3 residues: CSAFGTQTEAFF. Written as DNA, the CDR3 is TGCAGTGCATTCGGGACTCAAACTGAAGCTTTCTTT.

The genes are TRBV2 and TRBJ2-2, with D perhaps TRBD2 (6 bases). Germline loops: CDR1 SNHLY, CDR2 FYNNEI. This CDR3 is built from 16 residues. The V end was cut by 3 bases, the J end by 1 base, with 12 bases between. Here the CDR3 DNA reads TGTGCCAGCAGTGATGGGCCAGCGGGGAACACCGGGGAGCTGTTTTTT. As protein: CASSDGPAGNTGELFF.

The table lists this clonotype with a few counts. CDR3 sequence: CASSLSWADGYTF. For the CDR3, the DNA is TGTGCCAGCAGTTTATCGTGGGCGGATGGCTACACCTTC. V is TRBV12-3 or TRBV12-4 and J is TRBJ1-2; D not resolved. The CDR3 contains 13 residues. V lost 2 bases and J 6 bases, leaving 10 bases between the germline ends.

This clonotype came up a few times. V usage is TRBV4-3 and J usage is TRBJ2-5; 12 bases match TRBD2. The CDR3 is 15 amino acids. Germline V gives CDR1 LGHNA, CDR2 YSLEER. V lost 3 bases to trimming and J lost 2 bases; unmatched junction nucleotides: 1. CDR3 DNA sequence: TGCGCCAGCAGCCACGGGACTAGCGGGCAAGAGACCCAGTACTTC. Amino acids: CASSHGTSGQETQYF.

This clonotype was seen a handful of times. This sequence joins TRBV6-6 and TRBJ1-2, with TRBD1 as a possible D gene (5 bases). The CDR3 spans 13 residues. V was trimmed by 2 bases and J by 6 bases, leaving 10 bases between them. Looked up from germline, CDR1 is MNHNY and CDR2 is SVGAGI (reference sequence). The CDR3 nucleotides read TGTGCCAGCAGTTACATCGGGACCGATGGCTACACCTTC. Its translation: CASSYIGTDGYTF.

The chain has TRBV19 and TRBJ2-1, with TRBD1 matching 9 bases. CDR1 and CDR2 (germline): LNHDA, SQIVND (reference sequence). The CDR3 runs 12 residues. With V trimmed by 3 bases and J by 15 bases, 6 bases remained unmatched. CDR3 nucleotides: TGTGCCAGTAGTATCCGGGACAGGGCGGTGTTCTTC. Its translation is CASSIRDRAVFF.